This note documents a single TCR beta chain sequence. Antigen unknown. The sample is drawn from a study of cytomegalovirus exposure and HLA in healthy donors. Whole-study context: The 95 to 150 validation repertoires used the same platform as the roughly 620 first-cohort repertoires, a later analysis reported.

Germline V gene sequence: CDR1 MGHRA, CDR2 YSYEKL. This CDR3 is built from 15 residues. V shed 0 bases and J 2 bases; nucleotides not matched to a gene: 4. TCRdb's table, derived via immunoSEQ multiplex PCR, lists solely in-frame clones and lacks some. The table includes under 200,000 clones, more than 75% detected once. Study-level findings and limits: The authors listed 164 TCR beta chains as cytomegalovirus-associated. It was confirmed in vitro that three of the CMV-associated chains were specific for CMV antigens. One later analysis, an examination of the 120 validation repertoires, found that first-cohort TCR clusters tended to co-occur in them.

This TCR derives from a man younger than 35 in good health and CMV-seropositive. Sequences were obtained from PBMCs. This chain joins TRBV4-1 and TRBJ2-7, with 7 nucleotides matching TRBD2. Here the CDR3 DNA reads TGCGCCAGCAGCCAAGATCCTAGCGGCACCTACGAGCAGTACTTC. This translates into CASSQDPSGTYEQYF.